These 21 T cell receptor beta chains share one sample of origin, sequenced in a study of cytomegalovirus exposure and HLA in healthy donors. Method: immunoSEQ multiplex PCR; TCRdb's copy keeps in-frame clones and lacks some. Counted here are hundreds of thousands of clones, approximately 88% occurring once; the ten biggest clones make up around 0.9%. The sequenced material came from PBMCs. All receptors derive from a woman aged 18-29 years in good health and CMV-seronegative.

The chain joins TRBV28 to TRBJ2-3; a weak D match, TRBD2 (6 bases). The CDR3 loop spans 18 amino acids. Per the germline V gene, CDR1 is MDHEN and CDR2 is SYDVKM. The V and J ends lost 3 bases and 0 bases respectively, with 19 bases between them. The CDR3 coding sequence is TGTGCCAGCAGTTTCCTCGGGGTTGCGGGGCCGAGCACAGATACGCAGTATTTT. Its protein product is CASSFLGVAGPSTDTQYF.

This clone was seen a few times. The chain has TRBV27 and TRBJ1-5, with a possible D match to TRBD1 (5 bases). Germline V lookup: CDR1 MNHEY, CDR2 SMNVEV (reference sequence). With 3 bases removed from V and 7 bases from J, the gap between germline ends came to 13 bases. CDR3 length: 14 amino acids. The DNA for the CDR3 is TGTGCCAGCAGTTTTGCGGGGCCGAAACAGCCCCAGCATTTT. Its translation: CASSFAGPKQPQHF.

This sequence joins TRBV6-6 and TRBJ2-3, with 8 bases that match TRBD1. V lost 4 bases, J lost 2 bases, and 8 bases stayed unmatched. Per the germline V gene, CDR1 is MNHNY and CDR2 is SVGAGI (reference sequence). CDR3 length: 16 amino acids. The CDR3 sequence is CASSSQGARVTDTQYF. The CDR3 DNA sequence: TGTGCCAGCAGTTCGCAGGGGGCGCGGGTCACAGATACGCAGTATTTT.

V gene TRBV4-1 combines with J gene TRBJ2-3, with a tentative D call TRBD2 (6 bases). The germline V gene encodes CDR1 MGHRA and CDR2 YSYEKL. V lost 1 base and J lost 3, with 20 bases in between. The CDR3 covers 18 residues. Here the CDR3 reads CASSQGLRREEITDTQYF. In DNA, the CDR3 is TGCGCCAGCAGCCAAGGCCTCCGGAGGGAGGAGATAACAGATACGCAGTATTTT.

The gene calls are TRBV30 and TRBJ2-5; 8 positions match TRBD1. V gave up 3 bases and J gave up 2 bases; unmatched junction bases: 14. Germline V gene lookup returns CDR1 GTSNPN and CDR2 SVGIG (reference sequence). The CDR3 sequence is 17 residues long. The CDR3 DNA reads TGTGCCTGGAGACCTCACGGACAGGGCGAGGGACAAGAGACCCAGTACTTC. Amino acids: CAWRPHGQGEGQETQYF. The whole variable domain, remainder taken from reference TRBV30 and TRBJ2-5, is SQTIHQWPATLVQPVGSPLSLECTVEGTSNPNLYWYRQAAGRGLQLLFYSVGIGQISSEVPQNLSASRPQDRQFILSSKKLLLSDSGFYLCAWRPHGQGEGQETQYFGPGTRLLVL.

DNA for the CDR3: TGTGCCAGCAGCCAGGGGCCGAACACCGGGGAGCTGTTTTTT. Amino acids: CASSQGPNTGELFF. J is TRBJ2-2 and V is TRBV27; the D gene is possibly TRBD1 (6 bases). Germline V gives CDR1 MNHEY, CDR2 SMNVEV (reference sequence). V shed 6 bases and J shed 0 bases, with 8 bases lying between them. The CDR3 consists of 14 residues.

V and J are TRBV7-8 and TRBJ1-4, with 7 bases identical to TRBD1. The CDR3 runs to 16 residues. The V gene end was trimmed by 5 bases and the J gene end by 3 bases; junction bases not matched to a gene: 9. Germline CDR1 and CDR2: SGHVS and FQNEAQ. DNA for the CDR3: TGTGCCAGCAGCGTCGCCGGGACAGTATCTAATGAAAAACTGTTTTTT. Protein product: CASSVAGTVSNEKLFF. Filled out from reference TRBV7-8 and TRBJ1-4, the complete variable domain reads GAGVSQSPRYKVAKRGQDVALRCDPISGHVSLFWYQQALGQGPEFLTYFQNEAQLDKSGLPSDRFFAERPEGSVSTLKIQRTQQEDSAVYLCASSVAGTVSNEKLFFGSGTQLSVL.

This sequence joins TRBV28 and TRBJ1-5, with D maybe TRBD1 (6 bases). This CDR3 has 15 residues. The V gene's germline CDR1 is MDHEN and CDR2 SYDVKM. V gave up 8 bases and J gave up 7 bases, with 21 bases separating them. The CDR3 sequence: CASLNGGGAGQPQHF. The DNA of the CDR3 is TGTGCCAGCCTAAATGGGGGGGGCGCGGGGCAGCCCCAGCATTTT.

The CDR3 DNA reads as TGTGCCAGCAGTCTCTACACAGGTACCTACGAGCAGTACTTC. Its protein product is CASSLYTGTYEQYF. V usage is TRBV6-5 and J usage is TRBJ2-7; D is perhaps TRBD1 (5 bases). V lost 5 bases and J lost 2, with 13 bases in between. CDR3 length: 14 residues. Germline CDR1 is MNHEY and CDR2 is SVGAGI.

This clone was seen only once. V and J are TRBV15 and TRBJ2-3; the match to TRBD2 covers 10 bases. V lost 0 bases and J lost 4; bases outside the gene matches: 4. Germline V CDR1 and CDR2: LNHNV, YYDKDF (reference sequence). This CDR3 contains 16 residues. The CDR3 region has the DNA TGTGCCACCAGCAGAGATGGGACTAGCGTCCCAGATACGCAGTATTTT. Its translation: CATSRDGTSVPDTQYF.

The chain has TRBV14 and TRBJ2-7, with 9 nucleotides matching TRBD1. The ends lost 4 bases at V and 0 bases at J; junction bases unmatched: 13. Germline CDR1 and CDR2: SGHDN and FVKESK. The CDR3 contains 18 residues. The CDR3 DNA is TGTGCCAGCAGCCCTCGTCCCGGGACAGGGACGAACTCCTACGAGCAGTACTTC. Amino acids: CASSPRPGTGTNSYEQYF.

This clone appeared once. The rearrangement uses TRBV5-8 and TRBJ2-1; the D is unclear. V was clipped by 6 bases and J by 8 bases, with 9 bases between them. The CDR3 covers 11 residues. CDR1 is SGHTS, CDR2 YDEGEE, per germline. CDR3 protein: CASISLDEQFF. CDR3 DNA: TGTGCCAGCATCTCCCTAGATGAGCAGTTCTTC.

This clone is a singleton in its sample. This chain connects TRBV2 to TRBJ2-3, with D perhaps TRBD2 (7 bases). This CDR3 region has 18 residues. Trimming left V 6 bases short and J 0 bases short, with 22 bases between. The V gene's germline CDR1 is SNHLY and CDR2 FYNNEI. For the CDR3, the DNA is TGTGCCAGCAGACTAATGGGGGGGCCGCCGGAAAGCACAGATACGCAGTATTTT. Translation: CASRLMGGPPESTDTQYF.

Concerning this clone: This specimen includes other DNA sequences encoding the same CDR3. The rearrangement joins TRBV11-2 to TRBJ2-7; 7 bases match TRBD1. Germline CDR1 and CDR2: SGHAT and FQNNGV. Germline trimming cut 1 base from V and 6 bases from J; bases unmatched to any gene: 6. The CDR3 loop spans 14 amino acids. The CDR3 bases are TGTGCCAGCAGCTTAGTAAGGGGGCCGGGCGAGCAGTACTTC. Translating gives CASSLVRGPGEQYF.

The chain uses TRBV19 and TRBJ2-7; D perhaps matches TRBD2 (5 bases). In germline, CDR1 is LNHDA, CDR2 SQIVND (reference sequence). Trimming cost V 1 base and J 3 bases, with 13 bases left between them. CDR3 size: 15 residues. CDR3 sequence (DNA): TGTGCCAGTAGTATAGGGGCCGGGAAACACTACGAGCAGTACTTC. Translated: CASSIGAGKHYEQYF.

V gene TRBV7-2 combines with J gene TRBJ2-7; unclear D gene. The CDR3 spans 11 residues. Trimming cost V 5 bases and J 6 bases, with 8 bases left between them. Germline V gives CDR1 SGHTA, CDR2 FQGNSA. The CDR3 DNA reads as TGTGCCAGCAGCAATAGCCGCGAGCAGTACTTC. Translated, it gives CASSNSREQYF. The complete variable domain, with remaining parts taken from reference TRBV7-2 and TRBJ2-7, reads GAGVSQSPSNKVTEKGKDVELRCDPISGHTALYWYRQSLGQGLEFLIYFQGNSAPDKSGLPSDRFSAERTGGSVSTLTIQRTQQEDSAVYLCASSNSREQYFGPGTRLTVT.

This chain connects TRBV5-6 to TRBJ1-2, with no clear D. This CDR3 contains 14 residues. Per the germline V gene, CDR1 is SGHDT and CDR2 is YYEEEE. Trimming cost V 2 bases and J 5 bases, with 13 bases left between them. The CDR3 spells CASSFGEIPYGYTF. CDR3 DNA sequence: TGTGCCAGCAGCTTTGGGGAGATACCGTATGGCTACACCTTC.

The chain employs TRBV28 and TRBJ2-2; a weak D match, TRBD1 (6 bases). The CDR3 is 18 amino acids. With 6 bases removed from V and 5 bases from J, the gap between germline ends came to 25 bases. Germline assignment: CDR1 MDHEN and CDR2 SYDVKM. CDR3 nucleotides: TGTGCCAGCAGAGACGCATTGATAAAGAGGCAGGGGACCGGGGAGCTGTTTTTT. Amino acid sequence: CASRDALIKRQGTGELFF.

The chain has TRBV9 and TRBJ2-1, with 14 positions matching TRBD2. Germline lookup yields CDR1 SGDLS and CDR2 YYNGEE. Losses at the gene ends were 0 bases for V and 9 bases for J; bases not matched to a gene: 2. This CDR3 comprises 15 residues. This chain's CDR3 is CASSVETSGRGEQFF. For the CDR3, the DNA is TGTGCCAGCAGCGTAGAGACTAGCGGGAGGGGTGAGCAGTTCTTC.

The J gene is TRBJ2-7, the V gene TRBV11-2; 11 bases match TRBD2. The CDR3 is 18 residues long. V gave up 3 bases and J gave up 3 bases; unmatched junction bases: 13. CDR1 SGHAT and CDR2 FQNNGV come from the germline V gene. The CDR3 here is CASSLGRPGLADYYEQYF. In DNA, the CDR3 is TGTGCCAGCAGCTTGGGCCGACCGGGACTAGCGGATTACTACGAGCAGTACTTC.

The chain is built from TRBV15 and TRBJ2-6; the D is unclear. The CDR3 loop spans 16 amino acids. V lost 0 bases, J lost 0 bases, and 6 bases lay in between. The germline gives CDR1 LNHNV, CDR2 YYDKDF (reference sequence). In DNA, the CDR3 is TGTGCCACCAGCAGAGATGTCGGCTCTGGGGCCAACGTCCTGACTTTC. This sequence encodes CATSRDVGSGANVLTF.